This T cell receptor (beta chain) was obtained from a study of blood T cell repertoires in COVID-19. Across the study: From the United States, Italy and Spain came samples of acute and convalescent COVID-19. Sample material is recorded as cDNA or gDNA derived from T cells, B-cell-depleted T cells, or PBMCs.

V was clipped by 4 bases and J by 5 bases; unmatched bases: 10. The CDR3 extends over 16 amino acids. Germline V CDR1 and CDR2: KGHDR, SFDVKD. Original processing notes: Researchers report that nucleated cell counts were estimated from reference gene primer amplification. The protocol was immunoSEQ multiplex PCR, while the TCRdb copy is restricted to in-frame clones and leaves out a portion. V and J calls plus clone size are reproduced from that table; the DNA served to infer D and trimming. This sample has 110,000 to 150,000 clones, with approximately 78% found just once. The receptor was derived from a woman older than 75 with acute or convalescent COVID-19. Sequencing was done on a sample of peripheral blood. This chain links TRBV24-1 with TRBJ2-4; 7 bases match TRBD1. The chain's CDR3 is CATSDSTTGFQNIQYF. The DNA of the CDR3 is TGTGCCACCAGTGACAGCACGACAGGGTTCCAAAACATTCAGTACTTC.